This is a list of T cell receptor beta chains from one sample in a study of T cells after yellow fever vaccination. TCRdb reprocessed the 5' RACE reads via MiXCR and lists one record per CDR3 protein. The repertoire holds approximately 550,000 distinct CDR3 sequences, with over 15% as singletons. The sequencing used PBMCs, collected 15 days after the yellow fever booster vaccination. All receptors derive from a young man who received the YFV17D yellow fever vaccine. Each CDR3 is given with its conserved first and last residue.

v_call: TRBV12-3/TRBV12-4; cdr3_aa: CASSYGGLDTQYF
v_call: TRBV20-1; cdr3_aa: CSASRPGGTTDTQYF
v_call: TRBV27; cdr3_aa: CASSGLLTSGANTGELFF
v_call: TRBV28; cdr3_aa: CASSAGTGGPYEQYF
v_call: TRBV2; cdr3_aa: CASSSGRVYNEQFF
v_call: TRBV6-5; cdr3_aa: CASSYRGSTEAFF
v_call: TRBV20-1; cdr3_aa: CSARDGRDLGQYF
v_call: TRBV15; cdr3_aa: CATSRDPPGTFYNEQFF
v_call: TRBV11-2; cdr3_aa: CASSPGRGGSTDTQYF
v_call: TRBV6-5; cdr3_aa: CASSSEKNEQFF
v_call: TRBV28; cdr3_aa: CASNPLGGGRRPFEETQYF
v_call: TRBV6-5; cdr3_aa: CASRRGSEQYF
v_call: TRBV20-1; cdr3_aa: CSARDWNTEAFF
v_call: TRBV10-3; cdr3_aa: CAIRGTGYDEQFF
v_call: TRBV11-2; cdr3_aa: CASSTPRMYEQYF
v_call: TRBV29-1; cdr3_aa: CSVEGDRAVQETQYF
v_call: TRBV15; cdr3_aa: CATSSRRTSGMNEQFF
v_call: TRBV20-1; cdr3_aa: CSASSGRRETQYF
v_call: TRBV27; cdr3_aa: CASSSSSGRFETQYF
v_call: TRBV11-2; cdr3_aa: CASSLASQDYEQYF
v_call: TRBV29-1; cdr3_aa: CSGEEDGLAGVRNEQFF
v_call: TRBV5-1; cdr3_aa: CASSLAWGGDYGYTF
v_call: TRBV20-1; cdr3_aa: CSARGSGGGGEQFF
v_call: TRBV5-1; cdr3_aa: CASSLDGQRGDTQYF
v_call: TRBV15; cdr3_aa: CATSPRLAGSSYEQYF
v_call: TRBV20-1; cdr3_aa: CSARSGKQETQYF
v_call: TRBV18; cdr3_aa: CASCPNPNTEAFF
v_call: TRBV15; cdr3_aa: CATSTPGLHPPGANVQTF
v_call: TRBV20-1; cdr3_aa: CSAISSLVNEQFF
v_call: TRBV7-2; cdr3_aa: CASSLIGPLYQPQHF
v_call: TRBV7-9; cdr3_aa: CASTLAGVYNEQFF
v_call: TRBV29-1; cdr3_aa: CSVGRWTSGSKHEQYF
v_call: TRBV12-3/TRBV12-4; cdr3_aa: CASSLLGSGNTIYF
v_call: TRBV24-1; cdr3_aa: CATSDGGPTDTQYF
v_call: TRBV7-9; cdr3_aa: CASSETGRTYEQYF
v_call: TRBV20-1; cdr3_aa: CSAADRTGTRGGETQYF
v_call: TRBV6-2/TRBV6-3; cdr3_aa: CASSWAYNEQFF
v_call: TRBV10-3; cdr3_aa: CAISDPARYNEQFF
v_call: TRBV27; cdr3_aa: CASRRTADHYGYTF
v_call: TRBV12-3/TRBV12-4; cdr3_aa: CASSLGRTSSYEQYF
v_call: TRBV20-1; cdr3_aa: CSAEGQGVYGYTF
v_call: TRBV6-2/TRBV6-3; cdr3_aa: CASSTTSETQYF
v_call: TRBV7-3; cdr3_aa: CASSLKSGTSGATRTDTQYF
v_call: TRBV29-1; cdr3_aa: CSVSPDRGDEQFF
v_call: TRBV18; cdr3_aa: CASSPRRLSYNEQFF
v_call: TRBV6-2/TRBV6-3; cdr3_aa: CASSLRSGRVFF
v_call: TRBV29-1; cdr3_aa: CSTGQSEAFF
v_call: TRBV5-6; cdr3_aa: CASSHPRREFTGELFF
v_call: TRBV20-1; cdr3_aa: CSARAPRVEETQYF
v_call: TRBV9; cdr3_aa: CASSVGLANEQYF
v_call: TRBV29-1; cdr3_aa: CSVRLSYEQYF
v_call: TRBV5-1; cdr3_aa: CASSSSPSGETQYF
v_call: TRBV29-1; cdr3_aa: CSVELGVGDNEQFF
v_call: TRBV7-3; cdr3_aa: CASSVNWGETQYF
v_call: TRBV7-2; cdr3_aa: CASSSFRGAGNEQYF
v_call: TRBV28; cdr3_aa: CASSQPNTEAFF
v_call: TRBV2; cdr3_aa: CASKGGRAPADTQYF
v_call: TRBV7-2; cdr3_aa: CASSFREGGRVPAEQYF
v_call: TRBV12-3/TRBV12-4; cdr3_aa: CASSLAGVSLDEQFF
v_call: TRBV4-1; cdr3_aa: CASSREARGYEQYF